This TCR beta chain originates from a study of identifying expanded T cells in peripheral blood. Study results and caveats: Two-week clone count variance significantly increased as total template count grew. Roughly 1.2 clones differed between technical replicates, versus about 15 and 19 over time.

About this clone: Its antigen is not identified.

Profiling relied on immunoSEQ multiplex PCR, and the TCRdb table lists in-frame clones only, not all of them. The data show roughly 81,000 clones, 80% to 85% seen once. During the collection period, no donor immune events like infections were recorded. There are 16 residues in the CDR3. Trimming removed 1 base from V and 0 bases from J, with 10 bases in between. Germline CDR1 and CDR2: MDHEN and SYDVKM. This chain connects TRBV28 to TRBJ1-5, with a weak D call TRBD1 (6 bases). This TCR was recovered from a person between 18 and 75 years old in good health. Sample: blood. The CDR3 is CASSLFRGSSNQPQHF. DNA of the CDR3: TGTGCCAGCAGTTTATTTAGGGGGAGTAGCAATCAGCCCCAGCATTTT.